The 18 T cell receptor beta chains below were found in one sample sequenced in a study of blood T cell repertoires in COVID-19 (TCRdb year 2020). Library prep was done by the immunoSEQ multiplex PCR assay. Imported from immuneACCESS, the table was reduced by TCRdb to in-frame sequences with V and J called. These copies leave out some clones; in studies compared against another copy, an unresolved V gene accounts for under half, and the cause of the remainder is not known. The sample table records approximately 170,000 clones; around 80% of these occur just once. Roughly 19% of the sample is taken by the ten largest. The sample comprised PBMCs or T cells enriched from blood (not recorded which). The receptors shown here come from a woman in her 70s in a cohort exposed to, infected with or recovered from COVID-19 (not recorded which).

The rearrangement joins TRBV29-1 to TRBJ2-5; weak D call: TRBD1 (6 bases). The V and J ends lost 7 bases and 4 bases respectively, with 10 bases between them. From germline, CDR1 is SQVTM and CDR2 ANQGSEA. This CDR3 comprises 11 residues. The CDR3 is CSGTGLETQYF. The DNA for the CDR3 is TGCAGCGGTACAGGGTTAGAGACCCAGTACTTC.

This clone was seen more than once but under ten times. At the DNA level, this CDR3 is encoded by other sequences in the same sample as well. The CDR3 loop reads CASSPGQNTEAFF. CDR3 nucleotide sequence: TGTGCCAGCTCACCGGGACAGAACACTGAAGCTTTCTTT. The chain links TRBV18 to TRBJ1-1; D might be TRBD1 (6 bases). Deletions cut 3 bases from V and 1 base from J, with 6 bases between. Germline CDR1 KGHSH, CDR2 LQKENI. The CDR3 covers 13 residues.

The chain has TRBV11-3 and TRBJ1-1; no clear D. The length of the CDR3 is 15 residues. The V and J ends lost 1 base and 0 bases respectively, with 9 bases between them. Germline loops: CDR1 SGHNT, CDR2 YENEEA. CDR3 region: CASSLGRGMNTEAFF. The CDR3 nucleotides read TGTGCCAGCAGCTTAGGACGAGGTATGAACACTGAAGCTTTCTTT.

The chain links TRBV7-8 to TRBJ1-6; D might be TRBD1 (6 bases). The CDR3 consists of 14 residues. The V and J ends lost 4 bases and 8 bases respectively, with 12 bases between them. The germline gives CDR1 SGHVS, CDR2 FQNEAQ. CDR3 sequence (DNA): TGTGCCAGCAGCTGGGAGGGGGGCGATTCACCCCTCCACTTT. It codes for CASSWEGGDSPLHF. Together with reference TRBV7-8 and TRBJ1-6, the CDR3 gives the full variable domain: GAGVSQSPRYKVAKRGQDVALRCDPISGHVSLFWYQQALGQGPEFLTYFQNEAQLDKSGLPSDRFFAERPEGSVSTLKIQRTQQEDSAVYLCASSWEGGDSPLHFGNGTRLTVT.

The CDR3 is CASGFDGTHYGYTF. The DNA for the CDR3 is TGTGCTAGTGGTTTTGATGGGACTCACTATGGCTACACCTTC. This chain uses TRBV12-5 with TRBJ1-2; maybe TRBD1 (5 bases). This CDR3 region has 14 residues. V lost 3 bases to trimming and J lost 3 bases, with 11 bases between them. CDR1 LGHNT and CDR2 FRNRAP come from the germline V gene.

The chain has TRBV5-3 and TRBJ1-4; perhaps TRBD1 as D (6 bases). TRBV5-3 is an open reading frame whose function is uncertain. V dropped 9 bases and J dropped 4 bases, with 22 bases sitting between them. The length of the CDR3 is 16 residues. CDR3 sequence: CATYQTDRPNNEKLFF. The CDR3 DNA is TGTGCCACGTACCAAACTGACAGGCCCAATAATGAAAAACTGTTTTTT.

This clone was seen once. The chain combines TRBV6-5 with TRBJ1-5; no reliable D call. Deletions cut 0 bases from V and 4 bases from J, with 10 bases between. Germline loops: CDR1 MNHEY, CDR2 SVGAGI. This CDR3 is built from 15 residues. The CDR3 here is CASSYSTSGNQPQHF. The CDR3 DNA sequence: TGTGCCAGCAGTTACTCGACGTCCGGGAATCAGCCCCAGCATTTT.

The chain employs TRBV11-2 and TRBJ2-7; D is unclear. With 6 bases removed from V and 6 bases from J, the gap between germline ends came to 15 bases. Germline assignment: CDR1 SGHAT and CDR2 FQNNGV. The CDR3 is 13 amino acids. The CDR3 protein is CASSLEVGFEQYF. CDR3 DNA: TGTGCCAGCAGTTTGGAAGTCGGGTTCGAGCAGTACTTC. The whole variable domain, remainder taken from reference TRBV11-2 and TRBJ2-7, is EAGVAQSPRYKIIEKRQSVAFWCNPISGHATLYWYQQILGQGPKLLIQFQNNGVVDDSQLPKDRFSAERLKGVDSTLKIQPAKLEDSAVYLCASSLEVGFEQYFGPGTRLTVT.

The chain couples TRBV10-3 to TRBJ1-6, with a tentative D call TRBD1 (6 bases). Germline V gene lookup returns CDR1 ENHRY and CDR2 SYGVKD. This CDR3 spans 13 amino acids. Between the trimmed V and J ends, which lost 3 bases and 7 bases, there was a span of 7 bases. This CDR3 is CAISEQGNSPLHF. The CDR3, as DNA: TGTGCCATCAGTGAACAGGGCAATTCACCCCTCCACTTT.

Only a few counts were recorded for this clone. The chain joins TRBV27 to TRBJ2-5; perhaps TRBD2 as D (5 bases). The CDR3 length is 13 residues. With 3 bases removed from V and 5 bases from J, the gap between germline ends came to 10 bases. From germline, CDR1 is MNHEY and CDR2 SMNVEV (reference sequence). The CDR3 sequence is CASSFRRVETQYF. CDR3 in DNA: TGTGCCAGCAGTTTCAGGCGGGTGGAGACCCAGTACTTC.

The chain recombines TRBV18 with TRBJ2-7; 8 bases agree with TRBD2. CDR3 length: 14 residues. The V segment lost 3 bases and the J segment 3 bases; nucleotides outside the gene matches: 4. Looked up from germline, CDR1 is KGHSH and CDR2 is LQKENI. The CDR3 DNA reads TGTGCCAGCTCACCGGGCGGGAGGATCTACGAGCAGTACTTC. Amino acid sequence: CASSPGGRIYEQYF.

This clone was found a few times. The CDR3 here is CASSPLGSNTEAFF. CDR3 coding DNA: TGTGCCAGCTCACCTTTGGGCTCTAACACTGAAGCTTTCTTT. The chain employs TRBV18 and TRBJ1-1; D is uncertain. V was clipped by 3 bases and J by 2 bases, with 10 bases between them. CDR1 is KGHSH, CDR2 LQKENI, per germline. This CDR3 has 14 amino acids.

This clone has a single count. This chain uses TRBV28 with TRBJ1-5; D unresolved. The germline V gene encodes CDR1 MDHEN and CDR2 SYDVKM. Trimming cost V 2 bases and J 7 bases, with 9 bases left between them. CDR3 length: 13 residues. CDR3 in DNA: TGTGCCAGCAGTTTACAATGGGAGCAGCCCCAGCATTTT. This encodes CASSLQWEQPQHF.

V and J are TRBV5-1 and TRBJ1-4; no firm D call. This CDR3 is built from 14 residues. CDR1 is SGHRS and CDR2 is YFSETQ in the germline V gene. Deletions cut 2 bases from V and 3 bases from J, with 8 bases between. The DNA for the CDR3 is TGCGCCAGCAGCTTTCACGGGGCTAATGAAAAACTGTTTTTT. The encoded protein is CASSFHGANEKLFF.

This clone was detected only once. The chain uses TRBV29-1 and TRBJ2-3, with D possibly matching TRBD1 (6 bases). This CDR3 contains 12 residues. Trimming stripped 3 bases from V and 3 bases from J, with 7 bases between. Germline CDR1 and CDR2: SQVTM and ANQGSEA. CDR3 sequence reads: CSVERGTDTQYF. CDR3 nucleotide sequence: TGCAGCGTTGAGAGGGGGACAGATACGCAGTATTTT.

The chain carries TRBV18 and TRBJ2-7; TRBD2 aligns across 8 bases. The CDR3 is 15 amino acids. CDR1 is KGHSH and CDR2 is LQKENI in the germline V gene. With V trimmed by 5 bases and J by 0 bases, 6 bases remained unmatched. For the CDR3, the DNA is TGTGCCAGCTCATCCACGAGCGGGAGCTCCTACGAGCAGTACTTC. As protein: CASSSTSGSSYEQYF.

V is TRBV9 and J is TRBJ2-7, with D unresolved. The V end was cut by 4 bases, the J end by 2 bases, with 13 bases between. The CDR3 extends over 14 amino acids. Germline V gene lookup returns CDR1 SGDLS and CDR2 YYNGEE. The DNA for the CDR3 is TGTGCCAGCAGCACAACAGATTCTGCCTACGAGCAGTACTTC. Encoded protein: CASSTTDSAYEQYF. The full variable domain, in which reference TRBV9 and TRBJ2-7 provide the parts outside the CDR3, is DSGVTQTPKHLITATGQRVTLRCSPRSGDLSVYWYQQSLDQGLQFLIQYYNGEERAKGNILERFSAQQFPDLHSELNLSSLELGDSALYFCASSTTDSAYEQYFGPGTRLTVT.

This clone was observed once. V gene TRBV5-1 combines with J gene TRBJ2-2; a possible D gene is TRBD1 (6 bases). CDR1 and CDR2 from the germline V gene are SGHRS and YFSETQ. CDR3 length: 13 residues. Trimming stripped 7 bases from V and 4 bases from J, with 11 bases between. This CDR3 is CASGAGVTGELFF. CDR3 bases: TGCGCCAGCGGAGCAGGGGTCACCGGGGAGCTGTTTTTT. Filled out from reference TRBV5-1 and TRBJ2-2, the complete variable domain reads KAGVTQTPRYLIKTRGQQVTLSCSPISGHRSVSWYQQTPGQGLQFLFEYFSETQRNKGNFPGRFSGRQFSNSRSEMNVSTLELGDSALYLCASGAGVTGELFFGEGSRLTVL.